This is a list of T cell receptor beta chains from one sample in a study of blood T cells in healthy people across ages. TCRdb analysed the 5' RACE reads with MiXCR anew, one entry per CDR3 protein. The sample consists of over a million distinct CDR3 sequences, approximately 40% of them appearing once. The sequenced material came from blood. The receptors here all came from a woman aged 18-29 years in good health. The CDR3 runs from the conserved cysteine through the conserved F or W. A D gene is named only where the DNA matches it firmly. Part of the rows lack a size; the others show once, few, many or a class for expanded clones.

-	-	TRBJ1-2	TRBV6-5	CASSRGGGSRGYTF	TGTGCCAGCAGCCGAGGGGGAGGATCTCGGGGCTACACCTTC
-	-	TRBJ2-1	TRBV24-1	CATSDHGGSYNEQFF	TGTGCCACCAGTGATCACGGGGGCTCCTACAATGAGCAGTTCTTC
-	-	TRBJ2-1	TRBV4-2	CASSQEPSHNEQFF	TGTGCCAGCAGCCAAGAGCCTAGCCACAATGAGCAGTTCTTC
-	-	TRBJ2-3	TRBV27	CASSKSHRDKSTDTQYF	TGTGCCAGCAGCAAAAGTCACCGGGACAAAAGCACAGATACGCAGTATTTT
-	-	TRBJ1-2	TRBV27	CASSSTGEDYGYTF	TGTGCCAGCAGCTCCACGGGGGAGGACTATGGCTACACCTTC
TRBD2	-	TRBJ2-1	TRBV7-2	CASSSLPLAGIYNEQFF	TGTGCCAGCAGCTCCCTACCACTAGCGGGTATCTACAATGAGCAGTTCTTC
TRBD1	-	TRBJ1-2	TRBV6-1	CASSEPGTGDGYTF	TGTGCCAGCAGTGAACCCGGGACAGGGGATGGCTACACCTTC
-	-	TRBJ2-7	TRBV30	CALQGTLSYEQYF	TGTGCCTTACAGGGGACTCTCTCCTACGAGCAGTACTTC
-	few	TRBJ2-4	TRBV2	CASRASGTEKNIQYF	TGTGCCAGCAGGGCTTCCGGGACTGAGAAAAACATTCAGTACTTC
-	few	TRBJ2-7	TRBV5-1	CASSFSDGGYEQYF	TGCGCCAGCAGCTTCTCCGACGGGGGCTACGAGCAGTACTTC
-	-	TRBJ1-1	TRBV4-1	CASSQDGGPLTEAFF	TGCGCCAGCAGCCAAGATGGTGGGCCCCTTACTGAAGCTTTCTTT
-	-	TRBJ2-5	TRBV12-3/TRBV12-4	CASGGTQETQYF	TGTGCCAGCGGGGGGACCCAAGAGACCCAGTACTTC
TRBD1	-	TRBJ2-7	TRBV6-2/TRBV6-3	CASRPGTGSSYEQYF	TGTGCCAGCAGGCCCGGGACAGGCTCCTCCTACGAGCAGTACTTC
TRBD2	-	TRBJ2-1	TRBV9	CASSGGGLYNEQFF	TGTGCCAGCAGTGGGGGGGGACTCTACAATGAGCAGTTCTTC
-	few	TRBJ2-1	TRBV30	CAFKWDSTSLVGHNEQFF	TGTGCCTTTAAATGGGACTCCACTTCACTTGTGGGACACAATGAGCAGTTCTTC
TRBD2	-	TRBJ2-7	TRBV12-3/TRBV12-4	CASSLVPSGGADEQYF	TGTGCCAGCAGTTTAGTTCCTAGCGGGGGAGCTGATGAGCAGTACTTC
TRBD2	-	TRBJ2-1	TRBV7-2	CASSLSSGGRYNEQFF	TGTGCCAGCAGCTTATCTAGCGGGGGCCGCTACAATGAGCAGTTCTTC
-	few	TRBJ1-1	TRBV7-9	CASSSNPQRMNTEAFF	TGTGCCAGCAGCTCAAATCCACAGCGTATGAACACTGAAGCTTTCTTT
-	-	TRBJ2-5	TRBV6-5	CASSYGGGPLLQETQYF	TGTGCCAGCAGTTACGGGGGGGGCCCTCTCCTCCAAGAGACCCAGTACTTC
TRBD1	-	TRBJ1-1	TRBV29-1	CSVGGRTGRTEAFF	TGCAGCGTCGGGGGCAGGACAGGGAGAACTGAAGCTTTCTTT
TRBD1	few	TRBJ2-7	TRBV20-1	CSARGGTGEEQYF	TGCAGTGCTAGAGGAGGGACAGGGGAAGAGCAGTACTTC
-	-	TRBJ2-3	TRBV27	CASSQTGLTTDTQYF	TGTGCCAGCAGTCAGACGGGACTTACCACAGATACGCAGTATTTT
TRBD2	-	TRBJ2-7	TRBV7-2	CASSSVAGGTYNEQYF	TGTGCCAGCAGCTCCGTAGCGGGTGGAACTTACAATGAGCAGTACTTC
-	-	TRBJ2-7	TRBV4-1	CASSPRSVGSYEQYF	TGCGCCAGCAGCCCGAGGAGCGTTGGTTCCTACGAGCAGTACTTC
-	-	TRBJ2-5	TRBV6-1	CASSPPQVIQETQYF	TGTGCCAGCAGTCCCCCTCAGGTCATCCAAGAGACCCAGTACTTC
-	few	TRBJ1-5	TRBV9	CASSAGLSSNQPQHF	TGTGCCAGCAGCGCGGGACTTTCTAGCAATCAGCCCCAGCATTTT
TRBD1	few	TRBJ1-6	TRBV11-3	CASSEQTGDNSPLHF	TGTGCCAGCAGCGAACAGACAGGGGACAATTCACCCCTCCACTTT
-	few	TRBJ2-3	TRBV7-3	CASGYNTDTQYF	TGTGCCAGCGGGTATAACACAGATACGCAGTATTTT
TRBD1	few	TRBJ2-7	TRBV27	CASSIGQDSYEQYF	TGTGCCAGCAGTATTGGACAGGATTCCTACGAGCAGTACTTC
-	-	TRBJ1-1	TRBV3-1	CASSRPRSKGVNTEAFF	TGTGCCAGCAGCCGGCCTCGAAGTAAGGGGGTGAACACTGAAGCTTTCTTT
-	-	TRBJ2-5	TRBV12-3/TRBV12-4	CASSPPFVGVGAQYF	TGTGCCAGCAGCCCACCCTTTGTGGGGGTTGGGGCCCAGTACTTC
-	few	TRBJ1-1	TRBV6-5	CASRLDPNTEAFF	TGTGCCAGCAGGTTAGACCCGAACACTGAAGCTTTCTTT
-	-	TRBJ1-6	TRBV20-1	CSAIGGLGNSPLHF	TGCAGTGCTATCGGGGGGCTCGGTAATTCACCCCTCCACTTT
TRBD1	once	TRBJ1-2	TRBV5-6	CASSPDRGSNYGYTF	TGTGCCAGCAGCCCGGACAGGGGGTCTAACTATGGCTACACCTTC
TRBD2	-	TRBJ2-1	TRBV19	CASMSTSGAYNAQFF	TGTGCCAGTATGTCCACTAGCGGGGCCTACAATGCGCAGTTCTTC